Sequencing of this TCR beta chain was carried out in a study of sequential checkpoint blockade in melanoma. In germline, CDR1 is SGDLS, CDR2 YYNGEE. This CDR3 has 16 residues. The V gene end was trimmed by 3 bases and the J gene end by 0 bases; junction bases not matched to a gene: 2. Treatment given: randomized to nivolumab then ipilimumab (arm A) or the reverse (arm B). Some clones are missing from TCRdb's copy, which holds only in-frame ones; the method was immunoSEQ multiplex PCR. The sample has around 10,000 clones, around 73% seen once. The chain is built from TRBV9 and TRBJ2-4; 11 bases align to TRBD2. The receptor was isolated from a human donor with melanoma. Sequencing was performed on CD8+ T cells sorted from blood (inferred from file names), taken from a patient given nivolumab and ipilimumab in sequence. The CDR3 nucleotides read TGTGCCAGCAGCGACGGACTAGCGGGAGCCAAAAACATTCAGTACTTC. This translates into CASSDGLAGAKNIQYF. Full variable domain (rest looked up from reference TRBV9 and TRBJ2-4): DSGVTQTPKHLITATGQRVTLRCSPRSGDLSVYWYQQSLDQGLQFLIQYYNGEERAKGNILERFSAQQFPDLHSELNLSSLELGDSALYFCASSDGLAGAKNIQYFGAGTRLSVL.